The next 26 T cell receptor beta chains were all read from a single sample in a study of blood T cell repertoires in COVID-19. Produced via immunoSEQ multiplex PCR; TCRdb's table is partial and in-frame only. The sample includes 210,000 or so clones, about 77% seen only once; the top ten take about 2.8%. Material: peripheral blood. Receptors originate from a woman older than 75 with active or convalescent COVID-19.

This clone was counted only a few times. CDR3 sequence (DNA): TGTGCCAGCAGTTACGAGGGGGCCGAGACCCAGTACTTC. Protein: CASSYEGAETQYF. The rearrangement links TRBV6-5 to TRBJ2-5, with 7 bases aligning to TRBD1. This CDR3 spans 13 amino acids. Germline CDR1 reads MNHEY; CDR2 reads SVGAGI. V shed 2 bases, J shed 5 bases, and the junction held 2 bases outside the gene matches.

V gene TRBV6-6 combines with J gene TRBJ2-1, with 7 bases matching TRBD1. The germline CDR1 and CDR2 sequences are MNHNY and SVGAGI (reference sequence). Losses at the gene ends were 6 bases for V and 3 bases for J; bases not matched to a gene: 5. The CDR3 extends over 14 amino acids. The CDR3 is CASRVWDSYNEQFF. The CDR3 DNA sequence: TGTGCCAGCAGAGTCTGGGACAGCTACAATGAGCAGTTCTTC.

The rearrangement links TRBV3-1 (or the pseudogene TRBV3-2) to TRBJ2-7; no clear D. The CDR3 sequence is 11 residues long. Germline V gene lookup returns CDR1 LGHDT and CDR2 YNNKEL (reference sequence). V dropped 5 bases and J dropped 3 bases, with 5 bases sitting between them. DNA of the CDR3: TGTGCCAGCAGCTCCCGCTACGAGCAGTACTTC. It codes for CASSSRYEQYF.

A note on this clone: At one end the junction does not follow the germline gene, possibly because of a read error. The chain is built from TRBV15 and TRBJ1-2, with D tentatively TRBD1 (6 bases). CDR1 and CDR2 (germline): LNHNV, YYDKDF (reference sequence). The CDR3 totals 14 residues. CDR3 in amino acids: CATSLRQDPGGGSF. In DNA form, the CDR3 reads TGTGCCACCAGCCTACGACAGGACCCCGGCGGGGGGTCCTTC.

This clone was counted between two and nine times. The chain employs TRBV6-1 and TRBJ2-3, with D uncertain. This CDR3 has 15 amino acids. The V end was cut by 2 bases, the J end by 1 base, with 10 bases between. The V gene's germline CDR1 is MNHNS and CDR2 SASEGT. CDR3 coding DNA: TGTGCCAGCAGTGAATCGGCAGGCGGCACAGATACGCAGTATTTT. The encoded protein is CASSESAGGTDTQYF.

The chain joins TRBV4-3 to TRBJ1-2, with D possibly matching TRBD1 (5 bases). V shed 1 base and J shed 5 bases, with 8 bases lying between them. The V gene's germline CDR1 is LGHNA and CDR2 YSLEER. The CDR3 contains 13 residues. Written as DNA, the CDR3 is TGCGCCAGCAGCCAAGCTAAGGGGTATGGCTACACCTTC. Protein sequence: CASSQAKGYGYTF.

The V and J genes are TRBV1 and TRBJ2-5; the table assigns TRBD2, which was not confirmed against the DNA. TRBV1 is assigned pseudogene status. The CDR3 totals 15 residues. The CDR3 DNA is TGCACCAGCAGCCTTAGAGGTAGGGAGGGGGAGACCCAGTACTTC. Encoded protein: CTSSLRGREGETQYF.

The chain couples TRBV10-2 to TRBJ2-7; D is undetermined. Germline V gene sequence: CDR1 WSHSY, CDR2 SAAADI. Trimming pared 2 bases from V and 6 bases from J, leaving 20 bases between. This CDR3 spans 16 amino acids. CDR3 region: CASSEEFWSRPGEQYF. CDR3 in DNA: TGCGCCAGCAGTGAGGAGTTTTGGAGCCGCCCGGGCGAGCAGTACTTC.

The chain links TRBV10-3 to TRBJ1-1; D uncertain. Germline CDR1 is ENHRY and CDR2 is SYGVKD. With 6 bases removed from V and 1 base from J, the gap between germline ends came to 3 bases. There are 11 residues in the CDR3. The CDR3 nucleotides are TGTGCCATCAGCGGGAACACTGAAGCTTTCTTT. Its translation: CAISGNTEAFF.

The chain combines TRBV19 with TRBJ2-7; TRBD1 might be the D (5 bases). CDR1 LNHDA and CDR2 SQIVND come from the germline V gene (reference sequence). The CDR3 consists of 12 residues. The germline V and J ends were trimmed by 10 bases and 0 bases, with 10 bases remaining between them. CDR3 in DNA: TGTGCCACCCGCCAGGGCTCCTACGAGCAGTACTTC. As protein: CATRQGSYEQYF. Complete variable domain (other parts from reference TRBV19 and TRBJ2-7): DGGITQSPKYLFRKEGQNVTLSCEQNLNHDAMYWYRQDPGQGLRLIYYSQIVNDFQKGDIAEGYSVSREKKESFPLTVTSAQKNPTAFYLCATRQGSYEQYFGPGTRLTVT.

The chain uses TRBV5-8 and TRBJ2-5; D call uncertain. The ends were cut back, 0 bases at V and 1 base at J, with 10 bases in the middle. CDR1 SGHTS and CDR2 YDEGEE come from the germline V gene. The CDR3 has 15 residues. The CDR3 DNA follows: TGTGCCAGCAGCTTGGGACATCTCATCCAAGAGACCCAGTACTTC. Residues: CASSLGHLIQETQYF.

V is TRBV7-2 and J is TRBJ2-7; D possibly corresponds to TRBD2 (5 bases). Trimming took 1 base from V and 3 from J, leaving 13 bases between them. The CDR3 has 15 amino acids. Germline V CDR1 and CDR2: SGHTA, FQGNSA. Here the CDR3 reads CASSLGPGMVYEQYF. DNA of the CDR3: TGTGCCAGCAGCTTAGGGCCGGGGATGGTCTACGAGCAGTACTTC.

The genes are TRBV19 and TRBJ1-1; TRBD1 might be the D (6 bases). The CDR3 consists of 12 residues. The germline V and J ends were trimmed by 5 bases and 9 bases, with 13 bases remaining between them. Per germline, CDR1 LNHDA and CDR2 SQIVND (reference sequence). CDR3 nucleotide sequence: TGTGCCAGTAGTCCGCGGGGGCAGAAAGCTTTCTTT. This sequence encodes CASSPRGQKAFF.

The chain has TRBV5-6 and TRBJ2-7; TRBD2 matches 10 bases. This CDR3 region has 17 residues. The germline V gene has CDR1 SGHDT and CDR2 YYEEEE. J gave up 2 bases and V 0 bases, and 8 bases lay outside the gene matches. CDR3 protein: CASSLGLAGAFPYEQYF. The CDR3 DNA sequence: TGTGCCAGCAGCTTGGGGCTAGCGGGGGCCTTTCCCTACGAGCAGTACTTC.

The chain recombines TRBV6-5 with TRBJ2-1; no clear D gene. Looked up from germline, CDR1 is MNHEY and CDR2 is SVGAGI. The CDR3 sequence is 11 residues long. The V end was cut by 5 bases, the J end by 8 bases, with 7 bases between. The CDR3 nucleotides are TGTGCCAGCAGTAGAGCCGATGAGCAGTTCTTC. Translated: CASSRADEQFF.

The rearrangement links TRBV6-5 to TRBJ2-7, with 7 bases fitting TRBD1. The CDR3 is 15 amino acids. J was trimmed by 2 bases and V by 7 bases; bases with no gene match: 11. The germline V gene has CDR1 MNHEY and CDR2 SVGAGI. The CDR3 loop is CASTPPDRVAYEQYF. The CDR3 DNA sequence: TGTGCCAGCACCCCCCCAGACAGGGTAGCCTACGAGCAGTACTTC.

The V call is TRBV7-6, the J call TRBJ2-7, with D perhaps matching TRBD1 (6 bases). There are 14 residues in the CDR3. Deletions cut 1 base from V and 2 bases from J, with 9 bases between. In germline, CDR1 is SGHVS, CDR2 FNYEAQ. CDR3 nucleotide sequence: TGTGCCAGCAGCTTAGGGACAGAGACCTACGAGCAGTACTTC. Its protein product is CASSLGTETYEQYF.

The table lists this clone with a count of one. The chain links TRBV9 to TRBJ2-3; 9 bases align to TRBD2. After removal of 0 bases from V and 5 bases from J, the junction contained 1 base not matched to a gene. Germline V gene data show CDR1 as SGDLS and CDR2 as YYNGEE. The CDR3 spans 14 residues. CDR3 loop: CASSVELAGDTQYF. CDR3 DNA sequence: TGTGCCAGCAGCGTAGAACTAGCGGGAGATACGCAGTATTTT. Full variable domain (missing parts from reference TRBV9 and TRBJ2-3): DSGVTQTPKHLITATGQRVTLRCSPRSGDLSVYWYQQSLDQGLQFLIQYYNGEERAKGNILERFSAQQFPDLHSELNLSSLELGDSALYFCASSVELAGDTQYFGPGTRLTVL.

The chain links TRBV10-3 to TRBJ2-3; D might be TRBD1 (6 bases). Between the trimmed V and J ends, which lost 11 bases and 0 bases, there was a span of 9 bases. This CDR3 spans 12 amino acids. CDR1 and CDR2 (germline): ENHRY, SYGVKD. CDR3 residues: CAAQGSTDTQYF. Here the CDR3 DNA reads TGTGCCGCACAGGGAAGCACAGATACGCAGTATTTT.

The genes are TRBV7-2 and TRBJ2-5; the D gene is possibly TRBD1 (7 bases). In germline, CDR1 is SGHTA, CDR2 FQGNSA. V was pared by 4 bases and J by 4 bases, with 16 bases between. The CDR3 spans 15 residues. CDR3 sequence reads: CASSSGGRGRETQYF. Written as DNA, the CDR3 is TGTGCCAGCAGCTCCGGGGGTAGGGGGCGAGAGACCCAGTACTTC.

The chain recombines TRBV28 with TRBJ1-4; unclear D gene. Germline loops: CDR1 MDHEN, CDR2 SYDVKM. The V end was cut by 4 bases, the J end by 6 bases, with 6 bases between. CDR3 length: 12 residues. CDR3 coding DNA: TGTGCCAGCAGTTCCCTTTATGAAAAACTGTTTTTT. Its protein product is CASSSLYEKLFF.

V and J are TRBV2 and TRBJ2-7, with a tentative D call TRBD1 (5 bases). The V end lost 7 bases, the J end lost 1 base, and 14 bases lay between the germline ends. The CDR3 contains 14 residues. From germline, CDR1 is SNHLY and CDR2 FYNNEI. CDR3 sequence reads: CASNKGDPSYEQYF. In DNA, the CDR3 is TGTGCCAGCAATAAAGGGGATCCTTCCTACGAGCAGTACTTC.

The chain carries TRBV6-5 and TRBJ2-3; D unclear. Trimming pared 6 bases from V and 0 bases from J, leaving 13 bases between. The CDR3 runs 15 residues. In germline, CDR1 is MNHEY, CDR2 SVGAGI. The CDR3, as DNA: TGTGCCAGCAGGCGACTGCCATACAGCACAGATACGCAGTATTTT. This gives the protein CASRRLPYSTDTQYF.

The chain links TRBV19 to TRBJ2-3, with TRBD1 as a possible D gene (6 bases). Germline lookup yields CDR1 LNHDA and CDR2 SQIVND (reference sequence). The CDR3 contains 13 residues. V was trimmed by 8 bases and J by 4 bases, leaving 13 bases between them. CDR3 DNA sequence: TGTGCCAGTGGGCTACAGGGAGCAGATACGCAGTATTTT. Its protein is CASGLQGADTQYF.

The V gene is TRBV3-1 (or the pseudogene TRBV3-2), the J gene TRBJ1-3, with D perhaps matching TRBD1 (5 bases). Germline CDR1 is LGHDT and CDR2 is YNNKEL (reference sequence). The CDR3 runs 15 residues. The germline V and J ends were trimmed by 4 bases and 0 bases, with 10 bases remaining between them. CDR3 in DNA: TGTGCCAGCAGCCTTCATCAGGGCTCTGGAAACACCATATATTTT. This gives the protein CASSLHQGSGNTIYF.

The CDR3 loop reads CASSGSGGAISKNIQYF. The CDR3 DNA reads as TGTGCCAGCAGCGGGAGCGGGGGGGCCATTTCCAAAAACATTCAGTACTTC. This chain connects TRBV3-1 (or the pseudogene TRBV3-2) to TRBJ2-4; 10 bases are a match to TRBD2. Germline V CDR1 and CDR2: LGHDT, YNNKEL (reference sequence). V gave up 5 bases and J gave up 2 bases; unmatched junction bases: 9. This CDR3 is 17 amino acids long.